The subject of this entry is one T cell receptor beta chain. Its matching antigen is unknown. Relative to the germline gene, one junction end is altered; a read error may explain this. CD25-based Treg depletion was applied to purified naive CD4+ T cells. There are 14 residues in the CDR3. Germline V lookup: CDR1 DFQATT, CDR2 SNEGSKA (reference sequence). Study results and caveats: Tumor memory CD4+ T cell TCR gene usage clustered with blood and lymph node memory CD4+ cells and lymph node naive CD4+ cells. Tumor Tregs overlapped most with tumor, then blood, naive CD4+ cells.

Full-length variable regions came from constant-region reverse primers plus semi-nested Nested Universal Primer A PCR. One entry per CDR3 protein results from TCRdb running MiXCR on the 5' RACE reads. Of some 37,000 distinct CDR3 sequences in the sample, 18% were seen once. The rearrangement joins TRBV20-1 to TRBJ2-2; tentative D call: TRBD2 (6 bases). The sequence was obtained from a female donor with breast cancer. The sequenced sample consisted of naive CD4+ T cells sorted from a lymph node. Subset of the sample: naive CD4+ T cells, CD4+CD45RA+CD25-. As DNA, the CDR3 is TGCAGTGCTAGAGCTCGGGGGAACACCGGGGAGCTGCTTTTT. It encodes CSARARGNTGELLF.